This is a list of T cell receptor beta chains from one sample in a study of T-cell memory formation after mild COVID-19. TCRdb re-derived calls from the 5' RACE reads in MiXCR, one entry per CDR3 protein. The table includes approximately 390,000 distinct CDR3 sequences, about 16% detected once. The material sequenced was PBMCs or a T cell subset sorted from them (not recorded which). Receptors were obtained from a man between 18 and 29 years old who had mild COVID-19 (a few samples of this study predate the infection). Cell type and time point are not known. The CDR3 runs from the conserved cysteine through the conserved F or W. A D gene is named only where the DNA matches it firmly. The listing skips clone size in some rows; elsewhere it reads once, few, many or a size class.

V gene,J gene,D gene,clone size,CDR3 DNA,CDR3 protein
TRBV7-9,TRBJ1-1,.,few,TGTGCCAGCACCGAAGATAGTGGTCGCACTGAAGCTTTCTTT,CASTEDSGRTEAFF
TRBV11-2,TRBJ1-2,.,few,TGTGCCAGCAGCGCAGCAGGGGACGGCGGGATCTATGGCTACACCTTC,CASSAAGDGGIYGYTF
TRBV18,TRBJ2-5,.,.,TGTGCCAGCTCACCCCCCAGCTCCGCGGAGACCCAGTACTTC,CASSPPSSAETQYF
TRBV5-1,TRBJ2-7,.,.,TGCGCCAGCAGCTCCCGGGACCGGACCTACGAGCAGTACTTC,CASSSRDRTYEQYF
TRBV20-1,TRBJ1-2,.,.,TGCAGTGCCGGCGAGTACGCCTACACCTTC,CSAGEYAYTF
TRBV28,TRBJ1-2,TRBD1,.,TGTGCCAGCACTGGACAGGGGGATGGCTACACCTTC,CASTGQGDGYTF
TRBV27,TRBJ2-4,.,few,TGTGCCAGCTCTCCAGGGGTAAACATTCAGTACTTC,CASSPGVNIQYF
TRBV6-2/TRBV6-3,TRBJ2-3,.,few,TGTGCCAGCAGCCGGTTGGAAGATACGCAGTATTTT,CASSRLEDTQYF
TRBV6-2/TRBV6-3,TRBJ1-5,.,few,TGTGCCAGCAGTTACTTCAACGGTATTAATCAGCCCCAGCATTTT,CASSYFNGINQPQHF
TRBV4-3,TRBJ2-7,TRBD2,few,TGCGCCAGCAGCCAAGTGGCGGGGGCCTACGAGCAGTACTTC,CASSQVAGAYEQYF
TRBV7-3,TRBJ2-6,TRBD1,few,TGTGCCAGCAGCCCCCAGACAGGGAGCTCTGGGGCCAACGTCCTGACTTTC,CASSPQTGSSGANVLTF
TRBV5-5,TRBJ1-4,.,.,TGTGCCAGCAGCTTGGGCGGGTACGGAGAAAAACTGTTTTTT,CASSLGGYGEKLFF
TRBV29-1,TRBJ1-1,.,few,TGCAGCGTTGATACCGGGTCCCCTGAAGCTTTCTTT,CSVDTGSPEAFF
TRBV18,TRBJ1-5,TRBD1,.,TGTGCCAGCTCAGAGCAGGGGGCGGGCAATCAGCCCCAGCATTTT,CASSEQGAGNQPQHF
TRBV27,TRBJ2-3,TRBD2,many,TGTGCCAGCAGTTTAAAGCCCCTAGCGGGAGATACGCAGTATTTT,CASSLKPLAGDTQYF
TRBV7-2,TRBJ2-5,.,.,TGTGCCAGCAGCTTAGTTACGGGGAGGAGCCAAGAGACCCAGTACTTC,CASSLVTGRSQETQYF
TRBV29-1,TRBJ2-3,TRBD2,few,TGCAGCGTTGAAGCTAGCGGGGGACTAACAGATACGCAGTATTTT,CSVEASGGLTDTQYF
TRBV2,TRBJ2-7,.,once,TGTGCCAGCAGTGTTACTGGGGAGCAGTACTTC,CASSVTGEQYF
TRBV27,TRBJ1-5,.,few,TGTGCCAGCAGTTATCAGGGGCTTCATCAGCCCCAGCATTTT,CASSYQGLHQPQHF
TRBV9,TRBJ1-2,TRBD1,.,TGTGCCAGCAGCCGAATTGGACAGGGAATCTATGGCTACACCTTC,CASSRIGQGIYGYTF
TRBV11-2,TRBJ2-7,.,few,TGTGCCAGCAGCTTACGGGGTACGGCCGATTACGAGCAGTACTTC,CASSLRGTADYEQYF
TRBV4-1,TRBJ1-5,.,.,TGCGCCAGCAGCCAAGATTACCGGGGTAGTCAGCCCCAGCATTTT,CASSQDYRGSQPQHF
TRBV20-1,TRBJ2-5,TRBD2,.,TGCAGTGCTACCCCGGGTCTAGCGGGGCCAAGTTGGGAGACCCAGTACTTC,CSATPGLAGPSWETQYF
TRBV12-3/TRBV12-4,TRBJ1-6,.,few,TGTGCCAGCAGCCCCCAGGTTAATTCACCCCTCCACTTT,CASSPQVNSPLHF
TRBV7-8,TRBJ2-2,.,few,TGTGCCAGCAGCTTACAGACAGGGAACACCGGGGAGCTGTTTTTT,CASSLQTGNTGELFF
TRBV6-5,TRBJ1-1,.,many,TGTGCCAGTCGGATGAACACTGAAGCTTTCTTT,CASRMNTEAFF
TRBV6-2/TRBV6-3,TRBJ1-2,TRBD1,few,TGTGCCAGCAGTTACTCGACAGGGAAGGCCCCCCACGGCTACACCTTC,CASSYSTGKAPHGYTF
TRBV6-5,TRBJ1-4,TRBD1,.,TGTGCCAGCAGTTCTACGACAGGGGGCGGTGAAAAACTGTTTTTT,CASSSTTGGGEKLFF
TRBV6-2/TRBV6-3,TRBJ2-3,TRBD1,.,TGTGCCAGCAGTTATCCCAGGGGGGACAGGGGCACAGATACGCAGTACTTT,CASSYPRGDRGTDTQYF
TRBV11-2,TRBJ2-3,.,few,TGTGCCAGCAGCTTGAGTGTCGTAGATACGCAGTATTTT,CASSLSVVDTQYF
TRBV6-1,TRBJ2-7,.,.,TGTGCCAGCAGTGGCGAACAGGGGGGGGACTACGAGCAGTACTTC,CASSGEQGGDYEQYF
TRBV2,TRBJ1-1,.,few,TGTGCCAGCAGATTACAGGGATGGGGCACTGAAGCTTTCTTT,CASRLQGWGTEAFF
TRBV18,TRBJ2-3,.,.,TGTGCCAGCTCACCATTTTCGGAGAGCACAGATACGCAGTATTTT,CASSPFSESTDTQYF
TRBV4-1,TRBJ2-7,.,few,TGCGCCAGCAGCCAAGCCCGCCTTCGGGAGCAGTACTTC,CASSQARLREQYF
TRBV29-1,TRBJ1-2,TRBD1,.,TGCAGCGTTGGAGTCCCGGGACAGGGTTCCGATGGCTACACCTTC,CSVGVPGQGSDGYTF
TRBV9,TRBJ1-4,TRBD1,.,TGTGCCAGCAGCGTCACAGGGGGCTCGGAAAAACTGTTTTTT,CASSVTGGSEKLFF
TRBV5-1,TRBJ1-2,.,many,TGTGCCAGCAACCCGGGACAAAACTATGGCTACACCTTC,CASNPGQNYGYTF
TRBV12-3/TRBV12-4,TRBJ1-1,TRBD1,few,TGTGCCAGCGGAGGGATCACAGGGGCCCCTAACACTGAAGCTTTCTTT,CASGGITGAPNTEAFF
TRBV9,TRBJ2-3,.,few,TGTGCCAGTTCAAGGGCACCCAGCACAGATACGCAGTATTTT,CASSRAPSTDTQYF
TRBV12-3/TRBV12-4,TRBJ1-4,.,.,TGTGCCAGCAGAAGTGGGGAAAAACTGTTTTTT,CASRSGEKLFF
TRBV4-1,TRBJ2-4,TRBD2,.,TGCGCCAGCAGCCCCCGGACTAGCGGGGAGGACATTCAGTACTTC,CASSPRTSGEDIQYF
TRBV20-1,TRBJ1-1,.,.,TGCAGTGCTAGAGATAATGGGGGGGACACTGAAGCTTTCTTT,CSARDNGGDTEAFF
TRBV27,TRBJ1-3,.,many,TGTGCCAGCAGCCGCTCCGGCTCTGGAAACACCATATATTTT,CASSRSGSGNTIYF
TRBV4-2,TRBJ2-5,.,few,TGTGCCAGCAGCCGGAGATTCCAAGAGACCCAGTACTTC,CASSRRFQETQYF
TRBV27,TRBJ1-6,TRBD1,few,TGTGCCAGCAGGAGAACAGGGGGGCAAAGGAATTCACCCCTCCACTTT,CASRRTGGQRNSPLHF
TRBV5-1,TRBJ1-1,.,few,TGCGCCAGCAGCCCCGGGCGGGGAGGCACTGAAGCTTTCTTT,CASSPGRGGTEAFF
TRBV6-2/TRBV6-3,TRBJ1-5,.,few,TGTGCCAGCAGTTACTGGAGCAATCAGCCCCAGCATTTT,CASSYWSNQPQHF
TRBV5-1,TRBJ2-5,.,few,TGCGCCAGCAGCGTAGCCGGGACTCGACAAGAGACCCAGTACTTC,CASSVAGTRQETQYF
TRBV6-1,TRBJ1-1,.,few,TGTGCCAGCAGTGAAGTTGGAAGGGCGGACACTGAAGCTTTCTTT,CASSEVGRADTEAFF
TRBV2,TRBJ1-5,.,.,TGTGCCAGCACCATCCAGGGGCCTCAGCCCCAGCATTTT,CASTIQGPQPQHF
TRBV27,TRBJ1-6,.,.,TGTGCCAGCAGTTTACTGGGGGGCGGACAAGATTCACCCCTCCACTTT,CASSLLGGGQDSPLHF
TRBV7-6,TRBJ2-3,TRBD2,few,TGTGCCAGCAGCTTAAGCGGGGGGGCCGGAGATACGCAGTATTTT,CASSLSGGAGDTQYF
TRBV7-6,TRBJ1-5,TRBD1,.,TGTGCCAGCAGCCCCGGGGACAGCTCCTCGTGGCCCCAGCATTTT,CASSPGDSSSWPQHF
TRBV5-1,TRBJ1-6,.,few,TGCGCCAGCAGCTTGGTAGAAGACCTAAATTCACCCCTCCACTTT,CASSLVEDLNSPLHF
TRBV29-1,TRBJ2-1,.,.,TGCAGCGGGATGGGCGACAGCTCCTACAATGAGCAGTTCTTC,CSGMGDSSYNEQFF
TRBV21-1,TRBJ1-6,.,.,TGTGCCAGCCGACGGGGGTCACCCCTCCACTTT,CASRRGSPLHF
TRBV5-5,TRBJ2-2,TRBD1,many,TGTGCCAGCAGCTCGTACCCCCCCGGGACAGGAGACACCGGGGAGCTGTTTTTT,CASSSYPPGTGDTGELFF